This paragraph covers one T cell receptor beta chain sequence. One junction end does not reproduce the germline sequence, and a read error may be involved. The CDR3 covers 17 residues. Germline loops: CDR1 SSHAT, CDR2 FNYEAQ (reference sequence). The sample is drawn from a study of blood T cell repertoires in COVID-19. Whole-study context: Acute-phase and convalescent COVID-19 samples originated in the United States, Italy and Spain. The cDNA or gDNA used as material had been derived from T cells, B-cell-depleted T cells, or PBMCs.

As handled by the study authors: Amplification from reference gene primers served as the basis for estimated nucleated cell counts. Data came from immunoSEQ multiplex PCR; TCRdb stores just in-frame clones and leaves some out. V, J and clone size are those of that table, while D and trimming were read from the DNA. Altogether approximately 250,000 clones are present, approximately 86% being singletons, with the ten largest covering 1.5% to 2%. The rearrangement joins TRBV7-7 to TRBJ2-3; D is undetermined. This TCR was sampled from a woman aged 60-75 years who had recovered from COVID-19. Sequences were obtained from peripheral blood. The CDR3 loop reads CASSLEQLAHRTDTQYF. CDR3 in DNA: TGTGCTAGCAGCTTAGAGCAACTCGCCCACCGCACAGATACGCAGTATTTT.